Below, one T cell receptor (beta chain) is given with its context. The record originates from a study of blood T cell repertoires in COVID-19. At the level of the study: Spain, Italy and the United States supplied samples that represented acute and convalescent COVID-19. PBMCs, B-cell-depleted T cells, or T cells were the source of the cDNA or gDNA that made up the material.

Per the original data handling: Nucleated cell counts were estimated from reference gene primer amplification. Sequencing used immunoSEQ multiplex PCR; TCRdb keeps in-frame clones, though not all of them. V and J calls and clone size are copied from that table; D and trimming were computed from the DNA. This table has tens of thousands of clones, 80% to 90% appearing once. Trimming pared 2 bases from V and 7 bases from J, leaving 10 bases between. The CDR3 covers 13 residues. The germline V gene has CDR1 SGHDT and CDR2 YYEEEE. The TCR was taken from a woman older than 75 with active or convalescent COVID-19. The chain employs TRBV5-6 and TRBJ2-1; D call uncertain. Sequencing was done on a sample of peripheral blood. The CDR3 loop reads CASSFTIENEQFF. DNA of the CDR3: TGTGCCAGCAGCTTTACTATAGAAAATGAGCAGTTCTTC.